A single sample gave rise to the 7 T cell receptor beta chains below, sequenced in a study of T cell responses to AZD1222 COVID-19 vaccine. TCRdb's table, derived via immunoSEQ multiplex PCR, lists solely in-frame clones and lacks some. The table lists some 100,000 clones, 92% of them singletons, with 3.1% in the top ten. Sample: peripheral blood, taken 28 days after the second AZD1222 dose. These receptors all stem from an adult who received the AZD1222 COVID-19 vaccine.

This chain connects TRBV6-5 to TRBJ1-4; tentative D call: TRBD1 (6 bases). CDR3 length equals 14 residues. Germline CDR1 MNHEY, CDR2 SVGAGI. Trimming cost V 6 bases and J 3 bases, with 11 bases left between them. CDR3 protein: CASRRQAPNEKLFF. The CDR3 DNA follows: TGTGCCAGCAGACGACAGGCTCCTAATGAAAAACTGTTTTTT.

This rearrangement joins TRBV11-2 to TRBJ2-3, with TRBD1 matching over 10 bases. The length of the CDR3 is 17 residues. Trimming at V came to 4 bases and at J to 6 bases, leaving 13 bases not matched to a gene. Per germline, CDR1 SGHAT and CDR2 FQNNGV. This chain's CDR3 is CASSYHDRGPMDDTQYF. CDR3 DNA: TGTGCCAGCAGCTATCACGACAGGGGGCCGATGGACGATACGCAGTATTTT.

The chain links TRBV10-1 to TRBJ1-1; TRBD1 agrees at 9 bases. The CDR3 sequence is 14 residues long. Germline V lookup: CDR1 WNHNN, CDR2 SYGVQD (reference sequence). After removal of 2 bases from V and 5 bases from J, the junction contained 3 bases not matched to a gene. CDR3 sequence: CASSEGTGRTEAFF. As DNA, the CDR3 is TGCGCCAGCAGTGAGGGGACAGGGCGTACTGAAGCTTTCTTT.

The rearrangement links TRBV4-3 to TRBJ2-7, with D uncertain. Germline CDR1 LGHNA, CDR2 YSLEER. CDR3 length equals 14 residues. V shed 4 bases and J shed 2 bases, with 12 bases lying between them. The CDR3 DNA sequence: TGCGCCAGCAGCCCTAAAGCAGGAACCTACGAGCAGTACTTC. Translated: CASSPKAGTYEQYF.

The chain uses TRBV6-6 and TRBJ1-1, with TRBD1 as a possible D gene (5 bases). The CDR3 loop spans 13 amino acids. Germline values: CDR1 MNHNY, CDR2 SVGAGI (reference sequence). V was pared by 6 bases and J by 3 bases, with 11 bases between. CDR3 DNA: TGTGCCAGCAGCAACCAGGGATACACTGAAGCTTTCTTT. Translating gives CASSNQGYTEAFF.

The chain links TRBV5-1 to TRBJ1-2; D unresolved. This CDR3 spans 12 amino acids. Germline values: CDR1 SGHRS, CDR2 YFSETQ. The V end lost 4 bases, the J end lost 6 bases, and 10 bases lay between the germline ends. The CDR3 protein is CASSLTFDGYTF. CDR3 in DNA: TGCGCCAGCAGCCTCACCTTTGATGGCTACACCTTC. Supplemented by reference TRBV5-1 and TRBJ1-2, the full variable domain reads KAGVTQTPRYLIKTRGQQVTLSCSPISGHRSVSWYQQTPGQGLQFLFEYFSETQRNKGNFPGRFSGRQFSNSRSEMNVSTLELGDSALYLCASSLTFDGYTFGSGTRLTVV.

CDR3 coding DNA: TGTGCCAGCAGCTCGGGACCTTATGGCTACACCTTC. Translating it yields CASSSGPYGYTF. The V gene is TRBV11-3, the J gene TRBJ1-2; D may be TRBD1 (5 bases). Germline V gene lookup returns CDR1 SGHNT and CDR2 YENEEA. Trimming pared 4 bases from V and 5 bases from J, leaving 8 bases between. This CDR3 spans 12 amino acids.